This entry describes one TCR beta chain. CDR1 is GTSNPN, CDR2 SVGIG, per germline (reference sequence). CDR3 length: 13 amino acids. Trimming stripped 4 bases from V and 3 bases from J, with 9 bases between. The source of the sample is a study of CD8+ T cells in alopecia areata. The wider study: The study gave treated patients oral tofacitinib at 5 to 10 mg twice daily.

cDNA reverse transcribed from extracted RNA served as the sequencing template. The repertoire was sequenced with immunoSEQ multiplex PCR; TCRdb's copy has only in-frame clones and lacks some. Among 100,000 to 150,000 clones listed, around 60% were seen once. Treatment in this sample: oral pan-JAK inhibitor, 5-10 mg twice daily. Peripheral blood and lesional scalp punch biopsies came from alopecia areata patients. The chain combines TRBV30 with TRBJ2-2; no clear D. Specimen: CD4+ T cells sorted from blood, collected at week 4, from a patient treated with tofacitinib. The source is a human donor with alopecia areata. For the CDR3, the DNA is TGTGCCTGGAAATGGGTTGACACCGGGGAGCTGTTTTTT. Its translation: CAWKWVDTGELFF.